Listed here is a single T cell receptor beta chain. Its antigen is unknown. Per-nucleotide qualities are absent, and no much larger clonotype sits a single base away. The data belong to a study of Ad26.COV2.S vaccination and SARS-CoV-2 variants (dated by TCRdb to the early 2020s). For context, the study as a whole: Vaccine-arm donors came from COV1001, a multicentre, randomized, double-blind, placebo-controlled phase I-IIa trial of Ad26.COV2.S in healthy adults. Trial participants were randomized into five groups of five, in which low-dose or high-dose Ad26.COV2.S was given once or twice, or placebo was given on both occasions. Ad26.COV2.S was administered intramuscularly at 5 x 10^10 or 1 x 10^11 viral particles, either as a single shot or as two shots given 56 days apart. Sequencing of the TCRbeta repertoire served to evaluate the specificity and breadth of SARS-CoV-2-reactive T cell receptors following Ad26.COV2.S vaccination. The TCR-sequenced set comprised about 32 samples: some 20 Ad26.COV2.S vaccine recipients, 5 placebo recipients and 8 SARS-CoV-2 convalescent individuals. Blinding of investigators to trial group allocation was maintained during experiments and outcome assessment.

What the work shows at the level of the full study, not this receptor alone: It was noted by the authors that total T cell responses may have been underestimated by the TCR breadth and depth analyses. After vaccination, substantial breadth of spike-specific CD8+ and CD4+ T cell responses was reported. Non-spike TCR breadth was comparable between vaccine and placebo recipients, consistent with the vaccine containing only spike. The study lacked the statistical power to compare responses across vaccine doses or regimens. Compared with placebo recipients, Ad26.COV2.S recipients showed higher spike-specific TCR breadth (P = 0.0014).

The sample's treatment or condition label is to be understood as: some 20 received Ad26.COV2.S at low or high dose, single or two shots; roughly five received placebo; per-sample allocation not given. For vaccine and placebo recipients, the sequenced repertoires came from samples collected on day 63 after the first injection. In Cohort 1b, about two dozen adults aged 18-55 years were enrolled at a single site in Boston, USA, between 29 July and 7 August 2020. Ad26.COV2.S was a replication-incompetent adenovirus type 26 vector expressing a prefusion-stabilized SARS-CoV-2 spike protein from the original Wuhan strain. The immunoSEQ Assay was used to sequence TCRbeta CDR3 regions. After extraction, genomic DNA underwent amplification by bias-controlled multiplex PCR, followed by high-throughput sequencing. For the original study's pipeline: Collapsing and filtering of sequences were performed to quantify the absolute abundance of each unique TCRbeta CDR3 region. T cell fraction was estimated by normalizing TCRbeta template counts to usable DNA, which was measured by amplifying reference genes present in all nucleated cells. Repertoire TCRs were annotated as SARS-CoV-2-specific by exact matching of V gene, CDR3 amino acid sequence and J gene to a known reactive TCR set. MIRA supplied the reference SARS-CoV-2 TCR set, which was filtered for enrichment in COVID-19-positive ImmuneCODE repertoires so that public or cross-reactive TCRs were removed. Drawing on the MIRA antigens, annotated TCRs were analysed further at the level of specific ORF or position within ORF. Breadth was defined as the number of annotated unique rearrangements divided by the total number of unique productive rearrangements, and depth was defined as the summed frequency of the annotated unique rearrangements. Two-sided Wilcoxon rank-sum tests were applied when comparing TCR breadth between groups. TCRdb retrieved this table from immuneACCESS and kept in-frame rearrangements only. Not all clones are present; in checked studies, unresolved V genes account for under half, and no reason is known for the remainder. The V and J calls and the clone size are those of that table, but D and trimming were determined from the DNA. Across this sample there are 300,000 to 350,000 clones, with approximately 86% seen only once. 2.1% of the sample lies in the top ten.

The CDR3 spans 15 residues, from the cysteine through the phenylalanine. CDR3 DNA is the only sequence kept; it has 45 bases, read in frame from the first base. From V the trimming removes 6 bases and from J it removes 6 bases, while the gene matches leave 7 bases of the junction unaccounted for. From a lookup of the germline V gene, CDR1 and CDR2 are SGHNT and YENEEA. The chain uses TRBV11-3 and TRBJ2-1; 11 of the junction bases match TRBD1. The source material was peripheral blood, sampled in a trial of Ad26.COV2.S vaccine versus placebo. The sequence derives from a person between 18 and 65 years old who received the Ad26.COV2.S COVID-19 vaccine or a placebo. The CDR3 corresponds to CASRRMGTGGNEQFF. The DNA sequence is TGTGCCAGCAGGAGGATGGGGACAGGGGGCAATGAGCAGTTCTTC.